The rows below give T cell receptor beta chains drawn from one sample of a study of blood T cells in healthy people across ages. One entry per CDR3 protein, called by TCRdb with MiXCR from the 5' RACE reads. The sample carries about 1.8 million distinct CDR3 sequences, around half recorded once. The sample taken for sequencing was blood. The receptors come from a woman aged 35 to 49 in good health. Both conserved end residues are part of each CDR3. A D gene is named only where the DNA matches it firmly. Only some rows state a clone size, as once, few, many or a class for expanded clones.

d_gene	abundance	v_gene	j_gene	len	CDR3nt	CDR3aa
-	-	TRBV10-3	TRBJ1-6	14	TGTGCCATCAGACTACAGGGAGGTAATTCACCCCTCCACTTT	CAIRLQGGNSPLHF
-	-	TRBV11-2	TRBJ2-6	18	TGTGCCAGCAGCTTAGAGGCAGGGGCCGTATCTGGGGCCAACGTCCTGACTTTC	CASSLEAGAVSGANVLTF
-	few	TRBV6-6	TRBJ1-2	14	TGTGCCAGCAGTTACGCCCCCCGGCAGGGAGGCTACACCTTC	CASSYAPRQGGYTF
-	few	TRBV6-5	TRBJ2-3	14	TGTGCCAGCAGTTACAACGGGTTCACAGATACGCAGTATTTT	CASSYNGFTDTQYF
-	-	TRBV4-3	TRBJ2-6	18	TGCGCCAGCAGCCAAGAAACAGGGCCCTCCTCTGGGGCCAACGTCCTGACTTTC	CASSQETGPSSGANVLTF
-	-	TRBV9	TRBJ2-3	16	TGTGCCAGCAGCGTAGAGGTAGAACCCCTCGCCGATACGCAGTATTTT	CASSVEVEPLADTQYF
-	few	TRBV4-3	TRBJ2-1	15	TGCGCCAGCAGCCAAGATACTTTATTCTACAATGAGCAGTTCTTC	CASSQDTLFYNEQFF
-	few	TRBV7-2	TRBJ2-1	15	TGTGCCAGCAGCTTCCAGCAAAGCTCCTACAATGAGCAGTTCTTC	CASSFQQSSYNEQFF
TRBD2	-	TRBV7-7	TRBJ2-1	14	TGTGCTATCGTTAGCGGGGGGGCCCGTAATGAGCAGTTCTTC	CAIVSGGARNEQFF
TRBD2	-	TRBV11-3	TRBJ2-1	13	TGTGCCAGCGGAGAAACGGGGGGGCGGGAGCAGTTCTTC	CASGETGGREQFF
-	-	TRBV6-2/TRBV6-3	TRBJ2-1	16	TGTGCCAGCTCTCGACCCCAAAGCGGGCTAGGGAATGAGCAGTTCTTC	CASSRPQSGLGNEQFF
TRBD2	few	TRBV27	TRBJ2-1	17	TGTGCCAGCAGCCAAACCCTGACTAGCGGGGCCTACAATGAGCAGTTCTTC	CASSQTLTSGAYNEQFF
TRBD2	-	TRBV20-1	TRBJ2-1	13	TGCAGCCCCCGGACTAGCGGATACAATGAGCAGTTCTTC	CSPRTSGYNEQFF
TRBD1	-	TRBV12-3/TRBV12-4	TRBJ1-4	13	TGTGCCAGCAGCCTAGTGACAGGGCGCAAACTGTTTTTT	CASSLVTGRKLFF
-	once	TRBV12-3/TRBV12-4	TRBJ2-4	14	TGTGCCAGCAGTTTGACGATACGGGTAAACAGTCAGTACTTC	CASSLTIRVNSQYF
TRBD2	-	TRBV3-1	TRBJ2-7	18	TGTGCCAGCAGCTTAAATTCTACCGGGACTAGCGGTTCCTACGAGCAGTACTTC	CASSLNSTGTSGSYEQYF
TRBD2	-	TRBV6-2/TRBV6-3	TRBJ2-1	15	TGTGCCAGCAGCCTTAGCGGGGGGGCTTGGATTGAGCAGTTCTTC	CASSLSGGAWIEQFF
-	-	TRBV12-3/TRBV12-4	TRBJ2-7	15	TGTGCCAGCAGTTCACTAGACAGACGACGCTACGAGCAGTACTTC	CASSSLDRRRYEQYF
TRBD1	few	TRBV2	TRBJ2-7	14	TGTGCCAGCAGTGATGGGGACAGGTTCTACGAGCAGTACTTC	CASSDGDRFYEQYF
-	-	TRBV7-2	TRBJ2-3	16	TGTGCCAGCAGCTTAGAAGACGGAATTAGCACAGATACGCAGTATTTT	CASSLEDGISTDTQYF
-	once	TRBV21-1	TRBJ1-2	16	TGTGCCAGCAGCGCGCAGACCGGGACAGGGGACTATGGCTACACCTTC	CASSAQTGTGDYGYTF
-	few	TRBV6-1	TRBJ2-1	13	TGTGCCAGCAGTGAGGCTAGCTCTTATGAGCAGTTCTTC	CASSEASSYEQFF